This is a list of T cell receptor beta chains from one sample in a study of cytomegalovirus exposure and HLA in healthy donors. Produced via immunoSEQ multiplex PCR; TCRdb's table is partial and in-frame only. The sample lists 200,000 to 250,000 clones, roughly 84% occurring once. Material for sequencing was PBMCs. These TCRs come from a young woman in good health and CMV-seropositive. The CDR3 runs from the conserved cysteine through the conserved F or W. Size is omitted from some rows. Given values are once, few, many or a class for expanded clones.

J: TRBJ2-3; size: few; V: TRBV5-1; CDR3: CASSKSGPSTDTQYF
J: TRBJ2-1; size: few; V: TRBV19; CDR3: CASSEASEQFF
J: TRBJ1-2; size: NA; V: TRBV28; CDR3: CATLTGFGYTF
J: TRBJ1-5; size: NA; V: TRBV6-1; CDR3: CASRQPYSNQPQHF
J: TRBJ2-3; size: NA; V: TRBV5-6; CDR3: CASSLELAATDTQYF
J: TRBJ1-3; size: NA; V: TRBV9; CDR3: CASSPGGHSGNTIYF
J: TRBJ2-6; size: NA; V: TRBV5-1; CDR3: CAHCSTPSSLGSGANVLTF
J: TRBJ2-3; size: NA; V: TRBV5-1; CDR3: CASSAYPGQGPQDTQYF
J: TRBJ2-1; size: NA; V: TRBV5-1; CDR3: CASSFPGLAGNNEQFF
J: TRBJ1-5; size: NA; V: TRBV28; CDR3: CASSEAGPNQPQHF
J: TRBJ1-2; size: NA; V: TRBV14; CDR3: CASSQEPGTGDGYTF
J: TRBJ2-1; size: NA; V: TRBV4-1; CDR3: CASSFTGTSGYNEQFF
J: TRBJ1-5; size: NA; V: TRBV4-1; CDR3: CASSQAGFGPQHF
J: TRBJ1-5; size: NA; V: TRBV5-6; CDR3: CASSLRSGYQPQHF
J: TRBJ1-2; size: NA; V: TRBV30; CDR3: CAWSVTGRGYGYTF
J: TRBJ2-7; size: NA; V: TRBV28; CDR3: CASSERGNEQYF
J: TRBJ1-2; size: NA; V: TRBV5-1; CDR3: CASSSTSGYGYTF
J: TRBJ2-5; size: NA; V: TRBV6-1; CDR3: CASRVKRRETQYF
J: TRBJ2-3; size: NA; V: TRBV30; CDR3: CAWSSTSSFTDTQYF
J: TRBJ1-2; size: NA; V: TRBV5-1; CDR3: CASSGTGNYGYTF
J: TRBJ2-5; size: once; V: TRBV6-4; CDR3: CASSDGAGGQETQYF
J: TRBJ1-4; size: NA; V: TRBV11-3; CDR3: CASSVGQGSNEKLFF
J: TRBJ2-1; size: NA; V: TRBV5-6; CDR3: CASNAISSEQGEQFF
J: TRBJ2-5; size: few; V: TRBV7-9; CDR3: CASSSSRDSSPQYF
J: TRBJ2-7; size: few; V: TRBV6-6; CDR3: CASSGTSGSYEQYF
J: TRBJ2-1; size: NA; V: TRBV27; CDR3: CASSSPAGGRGEQFF
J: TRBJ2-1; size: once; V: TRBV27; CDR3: CASSFGGQRNEQFF
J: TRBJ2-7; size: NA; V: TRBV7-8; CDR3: CASSLVLLSGRNGRSYEQYF
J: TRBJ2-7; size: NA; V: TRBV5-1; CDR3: CASSLGAQGGTYEQYF